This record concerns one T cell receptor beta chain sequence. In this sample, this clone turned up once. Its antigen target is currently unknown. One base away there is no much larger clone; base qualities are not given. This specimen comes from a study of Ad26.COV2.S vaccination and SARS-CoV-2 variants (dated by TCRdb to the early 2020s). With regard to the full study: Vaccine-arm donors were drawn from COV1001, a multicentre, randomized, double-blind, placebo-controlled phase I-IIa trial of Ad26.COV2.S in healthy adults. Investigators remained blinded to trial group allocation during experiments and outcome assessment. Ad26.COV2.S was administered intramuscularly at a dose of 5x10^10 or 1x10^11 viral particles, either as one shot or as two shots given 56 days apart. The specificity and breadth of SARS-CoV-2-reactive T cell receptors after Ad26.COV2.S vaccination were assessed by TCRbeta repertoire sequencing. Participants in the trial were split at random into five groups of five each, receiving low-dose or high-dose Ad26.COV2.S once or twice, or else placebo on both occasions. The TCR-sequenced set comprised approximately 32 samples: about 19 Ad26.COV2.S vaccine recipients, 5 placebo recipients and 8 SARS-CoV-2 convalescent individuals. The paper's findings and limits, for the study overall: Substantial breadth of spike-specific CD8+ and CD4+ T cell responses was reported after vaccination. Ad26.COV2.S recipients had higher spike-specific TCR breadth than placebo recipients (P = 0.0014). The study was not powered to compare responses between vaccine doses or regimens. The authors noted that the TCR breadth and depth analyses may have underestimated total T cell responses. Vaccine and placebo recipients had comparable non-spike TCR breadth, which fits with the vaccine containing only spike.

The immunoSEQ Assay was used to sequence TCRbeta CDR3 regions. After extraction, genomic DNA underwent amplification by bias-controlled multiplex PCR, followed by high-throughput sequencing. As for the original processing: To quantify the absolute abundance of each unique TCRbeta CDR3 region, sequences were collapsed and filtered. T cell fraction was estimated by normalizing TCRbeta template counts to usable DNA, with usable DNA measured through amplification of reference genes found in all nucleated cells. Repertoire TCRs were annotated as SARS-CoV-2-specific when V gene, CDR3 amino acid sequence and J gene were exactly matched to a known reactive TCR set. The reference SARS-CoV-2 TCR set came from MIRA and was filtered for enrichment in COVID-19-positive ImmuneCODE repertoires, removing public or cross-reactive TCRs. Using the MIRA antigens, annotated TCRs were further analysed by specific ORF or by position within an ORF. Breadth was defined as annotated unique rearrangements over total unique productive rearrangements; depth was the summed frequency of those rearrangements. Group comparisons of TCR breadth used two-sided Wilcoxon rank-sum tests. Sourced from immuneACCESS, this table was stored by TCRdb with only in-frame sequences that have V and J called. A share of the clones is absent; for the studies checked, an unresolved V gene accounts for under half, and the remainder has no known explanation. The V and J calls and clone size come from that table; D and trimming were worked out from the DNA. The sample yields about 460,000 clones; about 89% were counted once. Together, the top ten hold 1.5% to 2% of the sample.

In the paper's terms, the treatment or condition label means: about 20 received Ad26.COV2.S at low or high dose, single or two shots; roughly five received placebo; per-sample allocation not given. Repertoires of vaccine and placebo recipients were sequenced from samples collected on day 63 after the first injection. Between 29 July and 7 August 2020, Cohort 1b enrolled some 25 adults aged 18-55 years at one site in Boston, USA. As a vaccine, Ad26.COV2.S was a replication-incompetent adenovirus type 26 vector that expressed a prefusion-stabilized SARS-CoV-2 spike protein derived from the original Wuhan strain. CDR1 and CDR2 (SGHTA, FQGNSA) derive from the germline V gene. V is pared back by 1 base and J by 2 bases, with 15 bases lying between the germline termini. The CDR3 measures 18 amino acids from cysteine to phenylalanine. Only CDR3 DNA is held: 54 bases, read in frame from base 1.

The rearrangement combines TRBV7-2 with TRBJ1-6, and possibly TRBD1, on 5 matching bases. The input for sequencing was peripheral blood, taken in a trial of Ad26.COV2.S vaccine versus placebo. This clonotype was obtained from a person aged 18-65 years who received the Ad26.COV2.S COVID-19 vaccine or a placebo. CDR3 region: CASSLEVSRGPYNSPLHF. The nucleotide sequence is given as TGTGCCAGCAGCTTAGAGGTGAGTAGGGGCCCCTATAATTCACCCCTCCACTTT.